The entry below describes one T cell receptor beta chain. Its target is not known. Each CDR3 protein is one row after TCRdb ran MiXCR on the 5' RACE reads. Of around 83,000 distinct CDR3 sequences listed, roughly 25% were seen once; the top ten hold around 45%. These data come from a study of T-cell memory formation after mild COVID-19. About the research overall: Most TCR clusters belonged to a single donor. Findings and limits, study-wide: Clones shrinking from day 15 to 85 showed even CD4/CD8 mixes; later expanders tilted CD4+. Unconfirmed was the SARS-CoV-2 specificity of second-wave clones that peaked on day 37.

The CDR3 covers 16 residues. Germline assignment: CDR1 MNHEY and CDR2 SVGAGI. Trimming left V 2 bases short and J 3 bases short, with 13 bases between. This TCR was recovered from a man between 18 and 35 years old who had mild COVID-19 (a few samples of this study predate the infection). Cell type and time point are not known. What was sequenced was PBMCs or a T cell subset sorted from them (not recorded which). The gene calls are TRBV6-5 and TRBJ1-4; unclear D gene. In nucleotides, the CDR3 is TGTGCCAGCAGTTACGGCATACTGGCCCCTAATGAAAAACTGTTTTTT. Protein: CASSYGILAPNEKLFF.